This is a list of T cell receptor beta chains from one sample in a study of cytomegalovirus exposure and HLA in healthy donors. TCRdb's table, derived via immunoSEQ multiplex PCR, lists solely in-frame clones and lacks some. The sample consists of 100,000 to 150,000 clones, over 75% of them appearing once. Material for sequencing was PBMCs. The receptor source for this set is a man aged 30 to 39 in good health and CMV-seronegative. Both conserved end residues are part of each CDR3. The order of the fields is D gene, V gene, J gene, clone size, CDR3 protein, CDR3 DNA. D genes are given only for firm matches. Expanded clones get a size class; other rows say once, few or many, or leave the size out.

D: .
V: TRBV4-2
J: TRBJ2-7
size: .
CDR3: CASTGLGNEQYF
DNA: TGTGCCAGCACGGGACTGGGGAACGAGCAGTACTTC

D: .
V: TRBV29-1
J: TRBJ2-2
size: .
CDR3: CSVGATGELFF
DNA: TGCAGCGTTGGGGCGACCGGGGAGCTGTTTTTT

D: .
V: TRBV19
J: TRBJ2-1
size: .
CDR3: CASSSPSPSSYNEQFF
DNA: TGTGCCAGTAGTAGCCCTAGTCCTAGCTCCTACAATGAGCAGTTCTTC

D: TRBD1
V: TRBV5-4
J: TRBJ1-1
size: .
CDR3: CASSPQTGVHTEAFF
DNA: TGTGCCAGCAGCCCCCAGACAGGGGTTCACACTGAAGCTTTCTTT

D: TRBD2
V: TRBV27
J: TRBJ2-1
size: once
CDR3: CASSSLSGVLYNEQFF
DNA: TGTGCCAGCAGTTCCCTTAGCGGGGTGCTCTACAATGAGCAGTTCTTC

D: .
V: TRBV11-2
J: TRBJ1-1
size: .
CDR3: CASSLGYRAENTEAFF
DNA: TGTGCCAGCAGCTTAGGATACAGGGCCGAGAACACTGAAGCTTTCTTT

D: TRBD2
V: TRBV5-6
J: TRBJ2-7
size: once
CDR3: CASSLYYSTSGSYEQYF
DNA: TGTGCCAGCAGCTTGTACTATTCGACTAGCGGGAGCTACGAGCAGTACTTC

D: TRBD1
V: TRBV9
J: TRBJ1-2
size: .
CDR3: CASSATGENYGYTF
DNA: TGTGCCAGCAGCGCGACAGGGGAGAACTATGGCTACACCTTC

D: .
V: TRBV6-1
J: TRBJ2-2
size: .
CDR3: CAHRATNTGELFF
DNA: TGTGCCCACAGGGCGACGAACACCGGGGAGCTGTTTTTT

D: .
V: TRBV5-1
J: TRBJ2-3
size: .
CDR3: CASSSPVSSTDTQYF
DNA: TGCGCCAGCAGCTCCCCAGTCTCTAGCACAGATACGCAGTATTTT

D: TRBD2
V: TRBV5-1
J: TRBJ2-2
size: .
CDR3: CASSLKSGLAGGPGGELFF
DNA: TGCGCCAGCAGCTTGAAGTCAGGACTAGCGGGAGGGCCTGGCGGGGAGCTGTTTTTT

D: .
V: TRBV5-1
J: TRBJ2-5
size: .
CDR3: CASSSTGQETQYF
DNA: TGCGCCAGCAGCTCGACAGGCCAAGAGACCCAGTACTTC

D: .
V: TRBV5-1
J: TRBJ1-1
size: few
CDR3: CASSLKGVDTEAFF
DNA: TGCGCCAGCAGCTTGAAGGGAGTGGACACTGAAGCTTTCTTT

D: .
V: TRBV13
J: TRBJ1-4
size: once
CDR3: CASTKGQGNEKLFF
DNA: TGTGCCAGCACCAAGGGGCAGGGTAATGAAAAACTGTTTTTT

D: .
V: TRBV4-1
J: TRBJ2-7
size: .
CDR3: CASSQVVVDISYEQYF
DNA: TGCGCCAGCAGCCAAGTGGTGGTCGACATTTCCTACGAGCAGTACTTC

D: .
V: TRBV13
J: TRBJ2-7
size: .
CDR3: CASSPTGSPYEQYF
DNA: TGTGCCAGCAGCCCTACAGGGTCCCCCTACGAGCAGTACTTC

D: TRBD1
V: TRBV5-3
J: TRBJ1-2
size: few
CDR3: CARTGTGLNYGYTF
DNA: TGTGCCAGAACCGGGACAGGTCTTAACTATGGCTACACCTTC

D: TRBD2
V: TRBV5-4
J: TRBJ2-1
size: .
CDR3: CASSLGGLAGTNEQFF
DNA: TGTGCCAGCAGCTTAGGGGGACTAGCGGGAACTAATGAGCAGTTCTTC

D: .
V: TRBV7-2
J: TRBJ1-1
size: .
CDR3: CASSLVYGEGTEAFF
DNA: TGTGCCAGCAGCTTAGTTTACGGGGAGGGGACTGAAGCTTTCTTT

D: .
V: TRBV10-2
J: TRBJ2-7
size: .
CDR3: CASSKQGYYEQYF
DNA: TGCGCCAGCAGTAAACAGGGTTATTACGAGCAGTACTTC

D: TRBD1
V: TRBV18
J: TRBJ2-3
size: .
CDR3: CASSPSMGTVSTDTQYF
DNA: TGTGCCAGCTCACCAAGTATGGGGACAGTTAGCACAGATACGCAGTATTTT

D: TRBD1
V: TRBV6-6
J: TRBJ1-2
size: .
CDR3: CASSQGAGGNGYTF
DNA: TGTGCCAGCAGCCAAGGTGCAGGGGGAAATGGCTACACCTTC

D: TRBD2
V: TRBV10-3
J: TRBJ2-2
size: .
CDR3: CASSGTSGTGVGTGELFF
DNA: TGTGCCTCTTCCGGGACTAGCGGGACGGGGGTCGGCACCGGGGAGCTGTTTTTT

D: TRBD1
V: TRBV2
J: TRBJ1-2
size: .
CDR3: CASRNGDRGLEGYTF
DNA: TGTGCCAGCCGCAACGGGGACAGGGGTTTGGAGGGCTACACCTTC

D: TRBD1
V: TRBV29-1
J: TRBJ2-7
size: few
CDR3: CSALPGQGAYEQYF
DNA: TGCAGCGCCCTTCCGGGACAGGGAGCCTACGAGCAGTACTTC

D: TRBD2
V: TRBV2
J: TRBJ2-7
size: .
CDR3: CASSLAGTATYEQYF
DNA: TGTGCCAGCAGTCTAGCGGGAACTGCCACCTACGAGCAGTACTTC

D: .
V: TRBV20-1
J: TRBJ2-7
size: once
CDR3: CSGGGSYEQYF
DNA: TGCAGTGGGGGAGGTTCCTACGAGCAGTACTTC

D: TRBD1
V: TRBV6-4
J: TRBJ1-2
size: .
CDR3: CASSTGGGYGYTF
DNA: TGTGCCAGCAGTACAGGGGGCGGCTATGGCTACACCTTC

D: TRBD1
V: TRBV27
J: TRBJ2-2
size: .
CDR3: CASSSDRKTGELFF
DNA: TGTGCCAGCAGTTCGGACAGGAAGACCGGGGAGCTGTTTTTT